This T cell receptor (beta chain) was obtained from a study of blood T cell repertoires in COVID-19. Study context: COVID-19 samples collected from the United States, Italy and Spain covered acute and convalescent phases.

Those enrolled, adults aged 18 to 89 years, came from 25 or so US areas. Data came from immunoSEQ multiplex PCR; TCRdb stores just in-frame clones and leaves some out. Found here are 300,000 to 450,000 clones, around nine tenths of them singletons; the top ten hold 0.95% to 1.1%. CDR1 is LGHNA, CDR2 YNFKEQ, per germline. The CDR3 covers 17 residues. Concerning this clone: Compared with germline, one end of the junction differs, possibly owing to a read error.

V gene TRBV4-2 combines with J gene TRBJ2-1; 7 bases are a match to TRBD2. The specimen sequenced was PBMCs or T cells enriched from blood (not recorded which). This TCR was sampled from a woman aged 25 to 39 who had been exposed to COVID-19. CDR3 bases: TGTGCCAGCAGCCAAGGACGAGGGCGGGAGTCCTCCAATGAGCAGTTCTTC. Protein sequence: CASSQGRGRESSNEQFF.